This is a list of T cell receptor beta chains from one sample in a study of OX40 agonist ivuxolimab in advanced cancers. Clones were sequenced by immunoSEQ multiplex PCR, and TCRdb holds only the in-frame ones, with some missing. The table has about 90,000 clones, approximately 85% seen once. This sample comprised CD4+ or CD8+ T cells sorted from blood, obtained in a trial of the OX40 agonist ivuxolimab. These receptor sequences come from an adult with an advanced solid tumor such as melanoma, head and neck, liver or kidney cancer. The CDR3 runs from the conserved cysteine through the conserved F or W. D genes are given only for firm matches. Expanded clones are given a class, and other clones once, few, many or no size at all.

v_gene	d_gene	len	abundance	j_gene	CDR3nt	CDR3aa
TRBV5-1	TRBD2	15	NA	TRBJ2-2	TGCGCCAGCAGCCCAGGACTAGCGGGGGTCGGGGAGCTGTTTTTT	CASSPGLAGVGELFF
TRBV5-1	TRBD1	17	NA	TRBJ1-1	TGCGCCAGCAGCTTGGATGGACAGGGATCCCCTGGGACTGAAGCTTTCTTT	CASSLDGQGSPGTEAFF
TRBV7-2	NA	11	once	TRBJ2-7	TGTGCCAGCAGCTTAATCAGCGAGCAGTACTTC	CASSLISEQYF
TRBV11-2	NA	12	NA	TRBJ1-6	TGTGCCAGCAGTTTGAATAATTCACCCCTCCACTTT	CASSLNNSPLHF
TRBV5-8	TRBD1	17	NA	TRBJ1-5	TGTGCCAGCAGCTTGTTCCCTGACAGGGCCTCTTATGGGCCCCAGCATTTT	CASSLFPDRASYGPQHF
TRBV29-1	NA	13	NA	TRBJ1-2	TGCAGCGACACCCCTCCCGGGGCCTATGGCTACACCTTC	CSDTPPGAYGYTF
TRBV5-1	NA	14	NA	TRBJ1-1	TGCGCCAGCAGCCAGGTTGGGGACGGGGCTGAAGCTTTCTTT	CASSQVGDGAEAFF
TRBV7-2	TRBD1	14	once	TRBJ1-2	TGTGCCAGCAGCCCCCGGACAGGGGAGTATGGCTACACCTTC	CASSPRTGEYGYTF
TRBV18	NA	20	NA	TRBJ1-2	TGTGCCAGCTCACCCCTTGGAGATTCGGCAGGCGCTTTTCCTAACTATGGCTACACCTTC	CASSPLGDSAGAFPNYGYTF
TRBV7-6	TRBD2	15	NA	TRBJ2-3	TGTGCCAGCAGCACTAGCGGGGGACGCACAGATACGCAGTATTTT	CASSTSGGRTDTQYF
TRBV7-2	NA	13	NA	TRBJ2-2	TGTGCCAGCAGCTCCCGGGACACCGGGGAGCTGTTTTTT	CASSSRDTGELFF
TRBV19	TRBD1	13	few	TRBJ2-3	TGTGCCAGTAGTCCGGACAGGACAGATACGCAGTATTTT	CASSPDRTDTQYF
TRBV6-4	TRBD1	13	NA	TRBJ1-2	TGTGCCAGCAGCGAGACAGGGGGCTATGGCTACACCTTC	CASSETGGYGYTF
TRBV5-4	NA	14	once	TRBJ2-5	TGTGCCAGCAGCCCCGACCCAGGGGACGGTCGGCCGTACTTC	CASSPDPGDGRPYF
TRBV7-2	TRBD2	14	NA	TRBJ2-3	TGTGCCAGCAGCCGGACTAGTATCGCAGATACGCAGTATTTT	CASSRTSIADTQYF
TRBV5-5	NA	16	NA	TRBJ2-1	TGTGCCAGCAGCTCACCGGGAAGAATCATCTACAATGAGCAGTTCTTC	CASSSPGRIIYNEQFF
TRBV19	NA	15	NA	TRBJ2-7	TGTGCCAGTAGTACCCGGGACCGACTTTTGAACGAGCAGTACTTC	CASSTRDRLLNEQYF
TRBV7-7	TRBD2	15	NA	TRBJ2-7	TGTGCTAGCAGCGTTGGGACTAGCGGGGACTACGAGCAGTACTTC	CASSVGTSGDYEQYF
TRBV28	NA	14	NA	TRBJ2-1	TGTGCCAGCAGTACAGGGAGGGCCTACAATGAGCAGTTCTTC	CASSTGRAYNEQFF
TRBV28	TRBD2	15	NA	TRBJ2-2	TGTGCCAGCAGTTTCTTAGCGGGGGGCGCCGGGGAGCTGTTTTTT	CASSFLAGGAGELFF
TRBV18	NA	14	NA	TRBJ2-1	TGTGCCAGCTCACCAGGGAGCCCCTACAATGAGCAGTTCTTC	CASSPGSPYNEQFF
TRBV27	NA	15	NA	TRBJ2-7	TGTGCCAGCAGTTTATCGGTGATGCCTACCGCCGAGCAGTACTTC	CASSLSVMPTAEQYF
TRBV15	NA	13	NA	TRBJ2-3	TGTGCCACCAGGAAGGGAACAGAAGATACGCAGTATTTT	CATRKGTEDTQYF
TRBV6-5	TRBD1	13	NA	TRBJ2-7	TGTGCCAGCAGTTTATACAGGGGCTACGAGCAGTACTTC	CASSLYRGYEQYF
TRBV11-3	TRBD2	15	NA	TRBJ2-3	TGTGCCAGCAGCTCGGCGGGGGGGGGCCCAGATACGCAGTATTTT	CASSSAGGGPDTQYF
TRBV6-5	NA	13	few	TRBJ1-1	TGTGCCAGCGGAAGTACCGGGACACGTGAAGCTTTCTTT	CASGSTGTREAFF
TRBV2	TRBD2	14	NA	TRBJ2-7	TGTGCCAGTAGGATGACTAGCGACTCCTACGAGCAGTACTTC	CASRMTSDSYEQYF
TRBV5-8	TRBD1	15	NA	TRBJ1-4	TGTGCCAGCAGCCGTGGACAGGGGCGGGATGAAAAACTGTTTTTT	CASSRGQGRDEKLFF
TRBV18	NA	18	NA	TRBJ1-3	TGTGCCAGCTCACCTGTGTCTGGGGGGTCCAACTCTGGAAACACCATATATTTT	CASSPVSGGSNSGNTIYF
TRBV2	TRBD2	16	NA	TRBJ2-3	TGTGCCAGCAGCGAGTCCGGGACTAGTCAGCCAGATACGCAGTATTTT	CASSESGTSQPDTQYF
TRBV28	NA	13	NA	TRBJ2-2	TGTGCCAGCGAGACAGCGAACACCGGGGAGCTGTTTTTT	CASETANTGELFF